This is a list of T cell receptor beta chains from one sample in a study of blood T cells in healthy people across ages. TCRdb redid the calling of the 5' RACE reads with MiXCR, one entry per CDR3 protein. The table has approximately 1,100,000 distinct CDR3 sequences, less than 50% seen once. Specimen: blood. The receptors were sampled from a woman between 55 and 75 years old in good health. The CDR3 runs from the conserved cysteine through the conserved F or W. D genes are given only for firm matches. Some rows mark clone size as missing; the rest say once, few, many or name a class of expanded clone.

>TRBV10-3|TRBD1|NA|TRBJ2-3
CAITRDSMHTQYF
TGTGCCATCACCCGGGACAGTATGCATACGCAGTATTTT
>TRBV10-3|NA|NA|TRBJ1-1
CAINRGSSMNTEAFF
TGTGCCATCAACCGGGGATCGTCTATGAACACTGAAGCTTTCTTT
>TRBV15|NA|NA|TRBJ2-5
CATSRGHLGAMGETQYF
TGTGCCACCAGCAGAGGGCATTTGGGGGCGATGGGTGAGACCCAGTACTTC
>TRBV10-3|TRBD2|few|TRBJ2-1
CAISEPAGGSYNEQFF
TGTGCCATCAGTGAGCCAGCGGGAGGATCCTACAATGAGCAGTTCTTC
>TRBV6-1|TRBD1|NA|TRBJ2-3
CASTLRDRAEDTQYF
TGTGCCAGCACCCTCAGGGACAGGGCGGAAGATACGCAGTATTTT
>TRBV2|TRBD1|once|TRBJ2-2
CASTSTRGPGELFF
TGTGCCAGCACCTCCACTAGGGGGCCCGGGGAGCTGTTTTTT
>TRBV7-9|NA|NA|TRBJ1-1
CASSLAEEAFF
TGTGCCAGCAGCTTAGCTGAAGAAGCTTTCTTT
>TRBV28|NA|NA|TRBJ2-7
CASRTQATYEQYF
TGTGCCAGCAGGACCCAAGCAACCTACGAGCAGTACTTC
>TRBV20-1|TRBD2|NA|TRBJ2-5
CSAGAGGPGTQYF
TGCAGTGCTGGAGCGGGAGGGCCCGGGACCCAGTACTTC
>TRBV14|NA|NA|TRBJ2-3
CASSQPGTTDTQYF
TGTGCCAGCAGCCAACCGGGGACTACAGATACGCAGTATTTT
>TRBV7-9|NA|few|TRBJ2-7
CASSLGIHPNEQYF
TGTGCCAGCAGCTTAGGTATACATCCGAACGAGCAGTACTTC
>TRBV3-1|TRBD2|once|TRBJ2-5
CASTSTSGSFETQYF
TGTGCCAGCACTTCAACTAGCGGGAGTTTTGAGACCCAGTACTTC
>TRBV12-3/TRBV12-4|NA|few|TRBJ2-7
CASNPGQPGYEQYF
TGTGCCAGCAACCCGGGACAACCAGGCTACGAGCAGTACTTC
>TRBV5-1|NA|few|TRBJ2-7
CASSLYGDYEQYF
TGCGCCAGCAGCTTGTACGGGGACTACGAGCAGTACTTC
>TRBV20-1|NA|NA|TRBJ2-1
CSARPGLINNEQFF
TGCAGTGCTAGACCTGGACTAATAAACAATGAGCAGTTCTTC
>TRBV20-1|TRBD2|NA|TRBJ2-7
CSGSGITYEQYF
TGCAGTGGTAGCGGGATTACCTACGAGCAGTACTTC
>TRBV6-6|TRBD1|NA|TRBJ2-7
CASRSADRAGYEQYF
TGTGCCAGCAGATCCGCGGACAGGGCGGGCTACGAGCAGTACTTC
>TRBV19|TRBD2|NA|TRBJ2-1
CASSMGGWEAHNEQFF
TGTGCCAGTAGTATGGGGGGGTGGGAGGCACACAATGAGCAGTTCTTC
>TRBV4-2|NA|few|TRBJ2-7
CASSQEGIGLYEQYF
TGTGCCAGCAGCCAAGAAGGGATAGGCCTCTACGAGCAGTACTTC
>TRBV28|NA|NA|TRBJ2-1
CASSFTDEQFF
TGTGCCAGCAGTTTTACAGATGAGCAGTTCTTC
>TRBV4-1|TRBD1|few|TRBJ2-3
CASSQIQGGTDTQYF
TGCGCCAGCAGCCAAATTCAGGGGGGCACAGATACGCAGTATTTT
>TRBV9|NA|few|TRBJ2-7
CASSVGSSVEQYF
TGTGCCAGCAGCGTAGGTTCTAGCGTCGAGCAGTACTTC
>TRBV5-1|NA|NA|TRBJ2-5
CASRMGNGGQNEQYF
TGCGCCAGCAGAATGGGGAACGGGGGCCAGAATGAGCAGTACTTC
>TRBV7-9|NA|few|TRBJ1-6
CASSLVAGFGNSPLHF
TGTGCCAGCAGCTTAGTTGCCGGGTTCGGTAATTCACCCCTCCACTTT
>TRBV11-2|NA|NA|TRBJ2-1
CASQGGQETQFF
TGTGCCAGCCAGGGGGGCCAAGAGACCCAGTTCTTC
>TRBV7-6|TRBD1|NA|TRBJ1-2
CASSPGQDWSGYTF
TGTGCCAGCAGCCCCGGACAGGACTGGTCTGGCTACACCTTC
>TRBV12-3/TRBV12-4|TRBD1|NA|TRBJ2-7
CASSLTGTGRLYEQYF
TGTGCCAGCAGTTTGACCGGGACAGGGAGACTTTACGAGCAGTACTTC
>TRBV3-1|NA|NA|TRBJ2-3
CASSQAVRGGRDTQYF
TGTGCCAGCAGCCAAGCGGTCAGGGGAGGAAGAGATACGCAGTATTTT
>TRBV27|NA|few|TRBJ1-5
CASSYEGRSNQPQHF
TGTGCCAGCAGTTACGAAGGGAGAAGCAATCAGCCCCAGCATTTT
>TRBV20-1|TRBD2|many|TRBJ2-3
CSAGGELPYTDTQYF
TGCAGTGCCGGGGGGGAACTTCCTTACACAGATACGCAGTATTTT
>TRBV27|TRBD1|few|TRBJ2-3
CASSSGGTGRADTQYF
TGTGCCAGCAGTTCCGGCGGGACAGGGAGGGCAGATACGCAGTATTTT
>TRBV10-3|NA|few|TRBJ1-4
CAISVGGRGEKLFF
TGTGCCATCAGTGTAGGGGGACGCGGTGAAAAACTGTTTTTT
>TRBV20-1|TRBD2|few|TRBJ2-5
CSAQINGAGGQETQYF
TGCAGTGCTCAAATTAATGGAGCGGGAGGGCAAGAGACCCAGTACTTC
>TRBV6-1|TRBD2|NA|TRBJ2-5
CASSALAGGQETQYF
TGTGCCAGCAGTGCACTAGCGGGGGGCCAAGAGACCCAGTACTTC
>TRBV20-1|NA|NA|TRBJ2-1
CSAREPIGANEQFF
TGCAGTGCTAGAGAACCAATTGGGGCCAATGAGCAGTTCTTC
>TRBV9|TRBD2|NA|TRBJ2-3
CASSVERTSGRAGTDTQYF
TGTGCCAGCAGCGTAGAGAGGACTAGCGGGAGGGCCGGCACAGATACGCAGTATTTT
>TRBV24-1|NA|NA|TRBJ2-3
CSTSEAEDTQYF
TGTTCCACCAGTGAAGCGGAAGATACGCAGTATTTT
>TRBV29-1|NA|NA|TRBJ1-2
CSVELGGGGYTF
TGCAGCGTTGAACTGGGAGGGGGAGGCTACACCTTC
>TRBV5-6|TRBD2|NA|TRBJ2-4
CASSPPSGGSKNIQYF
TGTGCCAGCAGCCCCCCAAGCGGGGGTTCCAAAAACATTCAGTACTTC
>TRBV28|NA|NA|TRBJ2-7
CASSLGVFNEQYF
TGTGCCAGCAGTTTAGGGGTATTTAACGAGCAGTACTTC
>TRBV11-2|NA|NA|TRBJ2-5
CASSDRGGSETQYF
TGTGCCAGCAGTGATAGGGGGGGCTCGGAGACCCAGTACTTC
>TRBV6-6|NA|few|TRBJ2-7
CASSYRVGQMATYEQYF
TGTGCCAGCAGTTACCGGGTAGGTCAGATGGCAACCTACGAGCAGTACTTC
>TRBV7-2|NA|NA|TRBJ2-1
CANRDLGNVEQFF
TGTGCCAACCGGGACCTGGGCAATGTTGAGCAGTTCTTC
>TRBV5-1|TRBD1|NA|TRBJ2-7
CASSRTGVYEQYF
TGCGCCAGCAGCAGAACAGGGGTCTACGAGCAGTACTTC
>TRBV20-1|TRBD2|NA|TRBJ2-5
CSARDLGTSGETQYF
TGCAGTGCTAGAGATCTGGGGACTAGCGGAGAGACCCAGTACTTC
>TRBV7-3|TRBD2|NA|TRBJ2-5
CASSLNGGGVETQYF
TGTGCCAGCAGCTTAAATGGCGGGGGGGTAGAGACCCAGTACTTC
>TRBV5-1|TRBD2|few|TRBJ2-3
CASSLRRLAGGGTDTQYF
TGCGCCAGCAGCCTCAGACGACTAGCGGGAGGAGGCACAGATACGCAGTATTTT
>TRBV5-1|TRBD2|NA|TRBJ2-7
CASSGGLAPSSYEQYF
TGCGCCAGCAGCGGCGGACTAGCGCCTAGCTCCTACGAGCAGTACTTC
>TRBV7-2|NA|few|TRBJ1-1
CASSHDGGNTEAFF
TGTGCCAGCAGCCATGATGGGGGCAACACTGAAGCTTTCTTT
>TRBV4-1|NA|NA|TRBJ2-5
CASSQLPGLIRETQYF
TGCGCCAGCAGCCAATTGCCAGGGCTTATACGGGAGACCCAGTACTTC
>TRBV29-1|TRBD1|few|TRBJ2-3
CSVEDPGQGRKDTQYF
TGCAGCGTTGAAGACCCGGGACAGGGGAGGAAAGATACGCAGTATTTT
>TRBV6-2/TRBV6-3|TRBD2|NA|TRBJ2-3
CASSSGRTSGSRTDTQYF
TGTGCCAGCAGTTCGGGAAGGACTAGCGGGAGCCGGACAGATACGCAGTATTTT
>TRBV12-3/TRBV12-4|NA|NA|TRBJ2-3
CASSFYEVAESDTQYF
TGTGCCAGCAGTTTCTACGAGGTAGCTGAATCAGATACGCAGTATTTT
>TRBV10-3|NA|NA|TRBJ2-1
CAIRGRISYNEQFF
TGTGCCATCAGGGGCAGGATCTCCTACAATGAGCAGTTCTTC
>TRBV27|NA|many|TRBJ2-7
CASSLSGGGSYEQYF
TGTGCCAGCAGTTTATCTGGAGGGGGCTCCTACGAGCAGTACTTC